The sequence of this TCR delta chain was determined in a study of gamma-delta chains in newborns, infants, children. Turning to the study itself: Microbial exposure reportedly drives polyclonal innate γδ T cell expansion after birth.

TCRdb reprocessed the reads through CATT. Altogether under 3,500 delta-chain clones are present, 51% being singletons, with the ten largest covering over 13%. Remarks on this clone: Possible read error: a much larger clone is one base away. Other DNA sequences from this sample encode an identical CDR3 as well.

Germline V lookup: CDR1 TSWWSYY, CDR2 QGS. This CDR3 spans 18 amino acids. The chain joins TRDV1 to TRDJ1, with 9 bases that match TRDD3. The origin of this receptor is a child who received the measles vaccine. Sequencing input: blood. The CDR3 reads CALGELGQGIRHTDKLIF. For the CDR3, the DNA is TGTGCGCTTGGGGAACTAGGACAGGGGATACGCCACACCGATAAACTCATCTTT.